A selection of T cell receptor beta chains follows, all from one sample in a study of identifying expanded T cells in peripheral blood. Here immunoSEQ multiplex PCR was the method, and the copy in TCRdb shows in-frame clones only, minus some. The sample has tens of thousands of clones; more than 70% are singletons. Specimen: blood. These receptors originate from a person aged 18-70 years in good health. CDR3s include the opening cysteine and the closing phenylalanine or tryptophan. Size tells how often a clone was seen (once, few, many) or the class of an expanded clone, and some rows leave it out.

size,V,length,CDR3
-,TRBV19,15,CASSKGEALNQPQHF
once,TRBV5-1,12,CASRQGGTEAFF
-,TRBV9,17,CASSEDKGISGANVLTF
few,TRBV4-1,17,CASSPTGGRGPGDTQYF
-,TRBV19,14,CASSYRASNTEAFF
-,TRBV7-9,17,CASSLAANRGLSTEAFF
-,TRBV9,13,CASSVVEGTEAFF
-,TRBV6-5,13,CASSKLRDQPQHF
-,TRBV5-4,18,CASSQALVSEGLVSPLHF
-,TRBV5-4,15,CASESLGTGPDEQYF
-,TRBV6-1,13,CASSSTGVYEQYF
-,TRBV7-9,16,CASSLSGTGGAETQYF
-,TRBV5-5,12,CASSPGYTEAFF